These T cell receptor beta chains were read from a single sample in a study of shared T cell receptors in the human thymus. Data came from immunoSEQ multiplex PCR; TCRdb stores just in-frame clones and leaves some out. This table has some 700,000 clones, 80% to 90% appearing once. These records were also assigned to another study, of human thymus T cells.

The specimen was thymocytes. These receptors all stem from a girl under two years old with a congenital heart defect. The CDR3 runs from the conserved cysteine through the conserved F or W. Fields, in order: V gene, clone size, J gene, CDR3 protein. Clone size is not always given. Where it is, it says once, few, many or a class for expanded clones.

V gene: TRBV10-2; clone size: NA; J gene: TRBJ2-5; CDR3 protein: CASSTYGSGFGGETQYF
V gene: TRBV4-1; clone size: NA; J gene: TRBJ1-1; CDR3 protein: CASSQDRGEVPEEAFF
V gene: TRBV6-6; clone size: few; J gene: TRBJ2-1; CDR3 protein: CASTRDARNEQFF
V gene: TRBV15; clone size: NA; J gene: TRBJ2-7; CDR3 protein: CATSRNDPSGQGRNEQYF
V gene: TRBV4-3; clone size: few; J gene: TRBJ1-2; CDR3 protein: CASSQEWAGPIHYGYTF
V gene: TRBV14; clone size: NA; J gene: TRBJ2-7; CDR3 protein: CASSQVELAGGSYEQYF
V gene: TRBV5-4; clone size: NA; J gene: TRBJ1-1; CDR3 protein: CASSLEAGGRNTEAFF
V gene: TRBV28; clone size: NA; J gene: TRBJ1-1; CDR3 protein: CASSSTSNPDREAFF
V gene: TRBV12-5; clone size: NA; J gene: TRBJ1-1; CDR3 protein: CASGSEVSDAPGNTEAFF
V gene: TRBV7-8; clone size: NA; J gene: TRBJ2-2; CDR3 protein: CASSSTTSGGAGTGELFF
V gene: TRBV9; clone size: once; J gene: TRBJ2-1; CDR3 protein: CASSVYLAGPDEQFF
V gene: TRBV27; clone size: NA; J gene: TRBJ1-2; CDR3 protein: CASSERVHRQQGAYGYTF
V gene: TRBV5-1; clone size: NA; J gene: TRBJ2-2; CDR3 protein: CASSLVGSSKDVGELFF
V gene: TRBV6-1; clone size: once; J gene: TRBJ1-4; CDR3 protein: CASSEEAAIWEKLFF